This T cell receptor beta chain derives from a study of blood T cell repertoires in COVID-19. Study-level information: The United States, Italy and Spain supplied acute and convalescent COVID-19 samples.

This clone was observed once. Seattle's enrolled individuals joined amid active infection and were then monitored longitudinally. Only in-frame clones appear in the TCRdb table, and some are missing; sequencing was by immunoSEQ multiplex PCR. The sample yields some 150,000 clones, about 85% seen once. CDR1 GTSNPN and CDR2 SVGIG come from the germline V gene (reference sequence). V gave up 2 bases and J gave up 1 base, with 15 bases separating them. The CDR3 is 15 residues long. Sequenced material: peripheral blood. The chain carries TRBV30 and TRBJ2-7, with D possibly being TRBD2 (6 bases). The sequence came from a man in his fifties or sixties with COVID-19, enrolled during active disease. The CDR3 is CAWSKEGLLSYEQYF. Here the CDR3 DNA reads TGTGCCTGGAGTAAGGAGGGGCTACTATCCTACGAGCAGTACTTC. The complete variable domain, with remaining parts taken from reference TRBV30 and TRBJ2-7, reads SQTIHQWPATLVQPVGSPLSLECTVEGTSNPNLYWYRQAAGRGLQLLFYSVGIGQISSEVPQNLSASRPQDRQFILSSKKLLLSDSGFYLCAWSKEGLLSYEQYFGPGTRLTVT.